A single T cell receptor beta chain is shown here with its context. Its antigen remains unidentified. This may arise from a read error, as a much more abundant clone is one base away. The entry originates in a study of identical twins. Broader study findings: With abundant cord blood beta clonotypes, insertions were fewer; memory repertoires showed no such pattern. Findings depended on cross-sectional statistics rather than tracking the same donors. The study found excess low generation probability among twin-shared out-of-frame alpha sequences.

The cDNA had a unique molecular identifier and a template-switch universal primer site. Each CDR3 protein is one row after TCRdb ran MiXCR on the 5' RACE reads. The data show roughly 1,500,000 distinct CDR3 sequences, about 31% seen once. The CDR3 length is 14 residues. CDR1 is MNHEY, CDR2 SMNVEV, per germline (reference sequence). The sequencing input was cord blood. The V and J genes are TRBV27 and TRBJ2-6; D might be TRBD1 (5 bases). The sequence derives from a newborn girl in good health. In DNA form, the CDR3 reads TGTGCCAGCAGTTTCAACTCTGGGGCCGACGTCCTGACTTTC. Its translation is CASSFNSGADVLTF.